This T cell receptor beta chain was retrieved from a study of blood T cell repertoires in COVID-19. Study background: Sites across the United States, Italy and Spain contributed samples from acute and convalescent COVID-19.

Generated by immunoSEQ multiplex PCR, the TCRdb table keeps only in-frame clones and is missing some. Of some 200,000 clones listed, about nine tenths are singletons. V was cut by 4 bases and J by 1 base, with 7 bases left in between. Germline loops: CDR1 MRHNA, CDR2 SNTAGT. The CDR3 is 13 amino acids. Sequencing was carried out using peripheral blood. The chain recombines TRBV6-4 with TRBJ1-1; D uncertain. The sequence was obtained from an older man with acute or convalescent COVID-19. CDR3 nucleotide sequence: TGTGCCAGCAGTGTGGAGGAGAACACTGAAGCTTTCTTT. It yields the protein CASSVEENTEAFF.